The T cell receptor (beta chain) under discussion was sequenced for a study of Graves' ophthalmopathy and Graves' hyperthyroidism. The sample holds a few counts of this clonotype. CDR3 length: 15 residues. V lost 3 bases, J lost 3 bases, and 14 bases lay in between. Germline-derived CDR1 and CDR2 are KGHSH and LQKENI. RNA served as the template for amplifying TCR beta CDR3 regions. Second-round multiplex PCR came after first-round RT-PCR with HTBI primers. TCRdb re-derived calls from the multiplex PCR reads in MiXCR, one entry per CDR3 protein. The table records 680,000 or so distinct CDR3 sequences, approximately 21% of them present only once.

Material for sequencing was peripheral blood. The receptor was isolated from a woman aged 18-30 years with stable Graves' hyperthyroidism. Some clones in this sample may be carry-over from other donors' samples. The genes are TRBV18 and TRBJ1-1; no firm D call. The CDR3 spells CASSPPSARDTEAFF. CDR3 nucleotide sequence: TGTGCCAGCTCACCCCCCTCGGCCCGCGACACTGAAGCTTTCTTT.